This T cell receptor beta chain was profiled in a study of vaccination and CD4 T cells after COVID-19. Whole-study context: Participants got two doses of BNT162b2 or mRNA-1273 vaccine. Post-vaccine sampling followed dose two by a median approximately 74 days (range 14 to 241).

Trimming cost V 4 bases and J 8 bases, with 18 bases left between them. Germline CDR1 SGHNT, CDR2 YYREEE (reference sequence). The CDR3 is 14 amino acids. Sequencing of cultured CD4+ T cell DNA used the Oncomine TCR Beta short-read assay. TCRdb independently ran MiXCR on the PCR reads; one entry per CDR3 protein. The sample lists over 8,500 distinct CDR3 sequences, 32% seen once, with under 35% in the top ten. Worth noting for this clonotype: Its antigen remains unidentified.

The treatment is: approximately 10-day PBMC culture with coronavirus spike peptide pools or control peptides (ViraFEST assay). ViraFEST used peptide pools to expand antigen-specific T cells and subsequently sequenced their TCRs. The medium had half its volume replaced with fresh IL-2 medium on days 3 and 7. Specimen: cultured CD4+ T cells from blood. This receptor was taken from a human donor with COVID-19. The V and J genes are TRBV5-4 and TRBJ1-1, with unresolved D. CDR3 nucleotides: TGTGCCAGCAGCCTAGATGTCACAAAAAGCGAAGCTTTCTTT. Translated, it gives CASSLDVTKSEAFF.